Below, one T cell receptor (beta chain) is given with its context. RNA transcripts gave rise to amplified TCR beta CDR3 regions. A first-round RT-PCR of the TCR CDR3 used the HTBI primer set. TCRdb recomputed calls from the multiplex PCR reads with MiXCR, one row per CDR3 protein. This table holds 300,000 to 450,000 distinct CDR3 sequences, roughly 14% found once. The blood sample dates from first hyperthyroidism diagnosis, preceding any ophthalmopathy symptoms. There are 15 residues in the CDR3. V was trimmed by 4 bases and J by 0 bases, leaving 10 bases between them. Looked up from germline, CDR1 is SGHRS and CDR2 is YFSETQ. The sample is drawn from a study of T cells in Graves' hyperthyroidism and ophthalmopathy.

This sequence originates from a man aged 25-40 years with Graves' hyperthyroidism that later progressed to Graves' ophthalmopathy. The chain joins TRBV5-1 to TRBJ1-4; no clear D gene. Input material: blood. The CDR3 here is CASSPYPSTNEKLFF. Here the CDR3 DNA reads TGCGCCAGCAGCCCTTATCCGTCAACTAATGAAAAACTGTTTTTT.